The present TCR beta chain was sequenced within a study of shared clonotypes between healthy human individuals. The protocol was immunoSEQ multiplex PCR, while the TCRdb copy is restricted to in-frame clones and leaves out a portion. The sample carries around 1,900,000 clones, 93% recorded once. The CDR3 sequence is 14 residues long. V shed 9 bases and J shed 2 bases, with 16 bases lying between them. In germline, CDR1 is SGHKS, CDR2 YYEKEE (reference sequence). Cells designated naive CD8 were CD45RO-negative and were positively selected for CCR7, with terminally differentiated effector memory CD45RA+ cells excluded.

The J gene is TRBJ2-3, the V gene TRBV5-5, with no clear D. The source is a man between 18 and 29 years old in good health. Some clones in this sample may be carry-over from other donors' samples. Sequenced input: naive CD8+ T cells from PBMCs. CDR3 protein: CAISKGRDTDTQYF. CDR3 sequence (DNA): TGTGCCATCTCGAAGGGTAGGGACACAGATACGCAGTATTTT.